One sample yielded the 16 T cell receptor beta chains listed below, sequenced in a study of naive and memory T cell subsets. Both TRBC1 and TRBC2 were covered by a beta constant-region primer of two equimolar oligonucleotides. TCRdb redid the calling of the UMI-ligation and nested PCR reads with MiXCR, one entry per CDR3 protein. The data show tens of thousands of distinct CDR3 sequences, about an eighth seen once. Material for sequencing was central memory CD4+ T cells from blood. Receptors were obtained from a human donor in good health.

There are a few counts of this clonotype. V and J are TRBV7-2 and TRBJ2-5; no clear D gene. Germline lookup yields CDR1 SGHTA and CDR2 FQGNSA. The germline V and J ends were trimmed by 5 bases and 1 base, with 8 bases remaining between them. This CDR3 spans 13 amino acids. The CDR3 sequence is CASSVRIQETQYF. In DNA, the CDR3 is TGTGCCAGCAGCGTCCGGATCCAAGAGACCCAGTACTTC.

Points on this clonotype: Given a much more abundant clone one base away, this may be a read error. The rearrangement joins TRBV28 to TRBJ1-4, with D maybe TRBD1 (6 bases). The CDR3 sequence is 11 residues long. CDR1 is MDHEN, CDR2 SYDVKM, per germline. The germline V and J ends were trimmed by 6 bases and 16 bases, with 15 bases remaining between them. This chain's CDR3 is CASSQGIQPFF. CDR3 DNA sequence: TGTGCCAGCAGCCAGGGGATACAACCGTTTTTT.

The V gene is TRBV4-2, the J gene TRBJ2-1; D is ambiguous. The germline gives CDR1 LGHNA, CDR2 YNFKEQ. The CDR3 is made up of 11 amino acids. The V and J ends lost 0 bases and 8 bases respectively, with 2 bases between them. The CDR3 region is CASSQEHEQFF. CDR3 DNA: TGTGCCAGCAGCCAAGAACATGAGCAGTTCTTC.

This clonotype is medium-sized by share. CDR3 sequence: CASSYSGQGETYEQYF. The CDR3, as DNA: TGTGCCAGCAGTTATTCCGGACAGGGTGAAACCTACGAGCAGTACTTC. The V and J genes are TRBV6-5 and TRBJ2-7; the match to TRBD1 covers 8 bases. V shed 3 bases, J shed 2 bases, and the junction held 9 bases outside the gene matches. CDR1 MNHEY and CDR2 SVGAGI come from the germline V gene. The CDR3 length is 16 residues.

This clonotype came up a few times. The V call is TRBV29-1, the J call TRBJ2-3, with 8 bases aligning to TRBD1. After removal of 7 bases from V and 8 bases from J, the junction contained 11 bases not matched to a gene. CDR3 length: 13 residues. CDR1 and CDR2 from the germline V gene are SQVTM and ANQGSEA. CDR3 region: CSALVQGAITQYF. CDR3 in DNA: TGCAGCGCACTGGTGCAGGGGGCAATTACGCAGTATTTT.

The V call is TRBV9, the J call TRBJ1-1, with D possibly matching TRBD1 (5 bases). Germline values: CDR1 SGDLS, CDR2 YYNGEE. The CDR3 is 14 amino acids. V lost 4 bases and J lost 1, with 11 bases in between. This CDR3 is CASSPRQGNTEAFF. The CDR3 nucleotides are TGTGCCAGCAGCCCGAGGCAGGGGAACACTGAAGCTTTCTTT. The entire variable domain, with the rest obtained from reference TRBV9 and TRBJ1-1, is as follows: DSGVTQTPKHLITATGQRVTLRCSPRSGDLSVYWYQQSLDQGLQFLIQYYNGEERAKGNILERFSAQQFPDLHSELNLSSLELGDSALYFCASSPRQGNTEAFFGQGTRLTVV.

This sequence joins TRBV10-3 and TRBJ1-4; unclear D gene. Germline V gives CDR1 ENHRY, CDR2 SYGVKD. This CDR3 has 11 residues. Trimming pared 2 bases from V and 7 bases from J, leaving 2 bases between. The CDR3: CAISEGEKLFF. The CDR3 region has the DNA TGTGCCATCAGTGAGGGTGAAAAACTGTTTTTT.

The chain carries TRBV7-2 and TRBJ2-3; possibly TRBD1 for D (6 bases). Trimming shortened V by 4 bases and J by 2 bases, and 10 bases separated the two germline ends. Germline V gene sequence: CDR1 SGHTA, CDR2 FQGNSA. This CDR3 has 14 residues. CDR3 bases: TGTGCCAGCAGCTCTCAGGGGATCACAGATACGCAGTATTTT. It codes for CASSSQGITDTQYF.

The chain employs TRBV27 and TRBJ2-7, with D tentatively TRBD1 (6 bases). V lost 0 bases, J lost 5 bases, and 14 bases lay in between. Germline V lookup: CDR1 MNHEY, CDR2 SMNVEV (reference sequence). The CDR3 runs 15 residues. In nucleotides, the CDR3 is TGTGCCAGCAGTTTATCGACCCAGGGGCGGAACGAGCAGTACTTC. Its translation: CASSLSTQGRNEQYF.

At least ten counts were recorded for this clonotype. This chain joins TRBV2 and TRBJ2-5, with D tentatively TRBD1 (6 bases). Germline lookup yields CDR1 SNHLY and CDR2 FYNNEI. The length of the CDR3 is 16 residues. V lost 7 bases, J lost 2 bases, and 20 bases lay in between. The CDR3 here is CASKSQGGAAQETQYF. The CDR3 DNA follows: TGTGCCAGCAAAAGTCAAGGGGGAGCAGCGCAAGAGACCCAGTACTTC.

This clonotype was seen a handful of times. The V call is TRBV18, the J call TRBJ1-2; 9 bases are a match to TRBD1. CDR1 KGHSH and CDR2 LQKENI come from the germline V gene. This CDR3 comprises 13 residues. The trim removed 3 bases at V and 6 bases at J, leaving 2 bases unmatched. DNA for the CDR3: TGTGCCAGCTCACCTGGACAGGGGAATGGCTACACCTTC. Amino acids: CASSPGQGNGYTF.

This chain connects TRBV20-1 to TRBJ2-7; D is undetermined. Germline CDR1 is DFQATT and CDR2 is SNEGSKA (reference sequence). V lost 4 bases and J lost 2, with 18 bases in between. The CDR3 runs to 15 residues. The chain's CDR3 is CSATDPANRAYEQYF. DNA for the CDR3: TGCAGTGCTACCGACCCCGCGAATAGAGCCTACGAGCAGTACTTC.

This clonotype was counted many times. The chain has TRBV11-2 and TRBJ2-1, with D unresolved. The V end lost 3 bases, the J end lost 13 bases, and 10 bases lay between the germline ends. This CDR3 region has 11 residues. Germline loops: CDR1 SGHAT, CDR2 FQNNGV. CDR3 residues: CASSFERDQFF. Written as DNA, the CDR3 is TGTGCCAGCAGCTTTGAGCGTGACCAGTTCTTC.

This clonotype was counted only a few times. V is TRBV20-1 and J is TRBJ1-1, with D perhaps matching TRBD1 (5 bases). Trimming took 5 bases from V and 3 from J, leaving 16 bases between them. The CDR3 contains 14 residues. CDR1 and CDR2 (germline): DFQATT, SNEGSKA (reference sequence). The CDR3 bases are TGCAGTGCTCAGGGTCTGTATGGCTACACTGAAGCTTTCTTT. As protein: CSAQGLYGYTEAFF.

Many counts were recorded for this clonotype. The chain uses TRBV7-2 and TRBJ2-5; 7 bases agree with TRBD2. The CDR3 runs to 16 residues. Looked up from germline, CDR1 is SGHTA and CDR2 is FQGNSA. The V gene end was trimmed by 4 bases and the J gene end by 2 bases; junction bases not matched to a gene: 10. The DNA of the CDR3 is TGTGCCAGCAGCTCCGGTTTTGCGCGGGGGCAAGAGACCCAGTACTTC. Its protein is CASSSGFARGQETQYF.

In this sample, this clonotype turned up a few times. Here the CDR3 DNA reads TGTGCCAGCAGCCGACAAATACAGGGCGTCGAGCAGTACTTC. Its translation: CASSRQIQGVEQYF. The chain is built from TRBV6-6 and TRBJ2-7, with D possibly TRBD1 on 6 matching bases. Germline V CDR1 and CDR2: MNHNY, SVGAGI (reference sequence). Trimming took 6 bases from V and 6 from J, leaving 18 bases between them. The CDR3 sequence is 14 residues long.